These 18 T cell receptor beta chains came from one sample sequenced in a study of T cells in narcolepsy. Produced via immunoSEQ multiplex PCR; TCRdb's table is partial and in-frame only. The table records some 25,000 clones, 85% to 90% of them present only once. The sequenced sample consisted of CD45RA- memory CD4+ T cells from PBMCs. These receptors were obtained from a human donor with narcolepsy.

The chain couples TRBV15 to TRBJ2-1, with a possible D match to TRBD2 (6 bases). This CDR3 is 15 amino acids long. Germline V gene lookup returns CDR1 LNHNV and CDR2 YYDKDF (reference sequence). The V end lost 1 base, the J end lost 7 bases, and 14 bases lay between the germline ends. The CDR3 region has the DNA TGTGCCACCAGCAGAGCGGGGTTGACTAGGAATGAGCAGTTCTTC. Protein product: CATSRAGLTRNEQFF.

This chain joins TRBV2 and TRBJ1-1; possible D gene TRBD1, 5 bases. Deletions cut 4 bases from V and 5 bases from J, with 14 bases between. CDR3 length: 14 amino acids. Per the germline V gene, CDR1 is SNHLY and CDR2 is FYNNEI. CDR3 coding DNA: TGTGCCAGCAGTGGGATGGGGGGGTCGACTGAAGCTTTCTTT. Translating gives CASSGMGGSTEAFF.

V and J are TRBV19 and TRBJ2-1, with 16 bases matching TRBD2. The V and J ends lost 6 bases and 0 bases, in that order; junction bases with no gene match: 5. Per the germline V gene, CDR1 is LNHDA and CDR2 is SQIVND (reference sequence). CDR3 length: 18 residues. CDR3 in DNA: TGTGCCAGTAGCCGGGGACTAGCGGGAGGGAGCTCCTACAATGAGCAGTTCTTC. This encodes CASSRGLAGGSSYNEQFF.

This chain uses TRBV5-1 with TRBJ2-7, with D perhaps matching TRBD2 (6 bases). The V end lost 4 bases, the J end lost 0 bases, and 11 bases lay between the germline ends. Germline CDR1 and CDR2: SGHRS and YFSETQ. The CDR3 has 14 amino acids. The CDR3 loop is CASSRLDLSYEQYF. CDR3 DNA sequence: TGCGCCAGCAGCCGACTAGATCTCTCCTACGAGCAGTACTTC.

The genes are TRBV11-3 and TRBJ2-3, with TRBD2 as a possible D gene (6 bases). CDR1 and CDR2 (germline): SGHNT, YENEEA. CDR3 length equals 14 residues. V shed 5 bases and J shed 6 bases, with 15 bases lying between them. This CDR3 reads CASSPPGATDTQYF. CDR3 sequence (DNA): TGTGCCAGCAGCCCCCCGGGAGCCACGGATACGCAGTATTTT.

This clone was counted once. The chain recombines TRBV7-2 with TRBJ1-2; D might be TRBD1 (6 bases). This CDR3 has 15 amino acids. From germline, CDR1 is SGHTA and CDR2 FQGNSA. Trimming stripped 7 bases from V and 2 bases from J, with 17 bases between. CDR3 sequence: CASILGGEGNYGYTF. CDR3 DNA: TGTGCCAGCATCCTAGGGGGGGAGGGAAACTATGGCTACACCTTC.

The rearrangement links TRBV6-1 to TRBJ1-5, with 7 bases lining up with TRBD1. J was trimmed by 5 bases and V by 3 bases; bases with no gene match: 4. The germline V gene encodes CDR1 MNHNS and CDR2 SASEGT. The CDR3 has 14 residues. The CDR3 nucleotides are TGTGCCAGCAGTGAGTTAGGGGGCGATCAGCCCCAGCATTTT. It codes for CASSELGGDQPQHF.

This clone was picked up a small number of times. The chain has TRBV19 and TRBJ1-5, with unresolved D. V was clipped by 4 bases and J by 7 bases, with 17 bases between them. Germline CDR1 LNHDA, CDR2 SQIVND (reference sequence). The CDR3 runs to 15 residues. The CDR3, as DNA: TGTGCCAGTAGTACCGCCCCCCAGAAAGTCCAGCCCCAGCATTTT. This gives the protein CASSTAPQKVQPQHF.

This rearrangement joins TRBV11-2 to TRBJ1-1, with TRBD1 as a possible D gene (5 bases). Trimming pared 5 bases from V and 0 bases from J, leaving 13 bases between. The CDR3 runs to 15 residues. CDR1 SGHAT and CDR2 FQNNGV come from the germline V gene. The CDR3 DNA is TGTGCCAGCAGCCAGGCCGGGGGATTGAACACTGAAGCTTTCTTT. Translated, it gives CASSQAGGLNTEAFF.

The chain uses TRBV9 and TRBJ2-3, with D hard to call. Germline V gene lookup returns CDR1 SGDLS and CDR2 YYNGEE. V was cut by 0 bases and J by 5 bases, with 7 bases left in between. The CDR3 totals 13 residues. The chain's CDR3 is CASSVAIEDTQYF. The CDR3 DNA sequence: TGTGCCAGCAGCGTAGCGATAGAAGATACGCAGTATTTT.

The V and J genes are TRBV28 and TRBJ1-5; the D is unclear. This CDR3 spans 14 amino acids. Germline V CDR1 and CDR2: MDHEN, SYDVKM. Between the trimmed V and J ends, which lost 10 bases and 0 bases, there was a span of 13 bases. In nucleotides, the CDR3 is TGTGCCATCAGGTTCGCGGGTAGCAATCAGCCCCAGCATTTT. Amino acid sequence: CAIRFAGSNQPQHF.

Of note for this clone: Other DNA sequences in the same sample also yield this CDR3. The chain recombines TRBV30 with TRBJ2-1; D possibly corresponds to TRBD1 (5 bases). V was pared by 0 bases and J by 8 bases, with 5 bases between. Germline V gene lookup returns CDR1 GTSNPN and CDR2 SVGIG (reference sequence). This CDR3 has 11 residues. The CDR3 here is CAWSVRDEQFF. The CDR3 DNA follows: TGTGCCTGGAGTGTCAGGGATGAGCAGTTCTTC.

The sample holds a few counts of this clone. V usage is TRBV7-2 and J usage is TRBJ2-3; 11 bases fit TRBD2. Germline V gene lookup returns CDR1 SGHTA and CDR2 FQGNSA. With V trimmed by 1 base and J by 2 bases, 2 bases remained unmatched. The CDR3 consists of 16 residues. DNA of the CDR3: TGTGCCAGCAGCTTAGGACTAGCGGGATCCACAGATACGCAGTATTTT. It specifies CASSLGLAGSTDTQYF.

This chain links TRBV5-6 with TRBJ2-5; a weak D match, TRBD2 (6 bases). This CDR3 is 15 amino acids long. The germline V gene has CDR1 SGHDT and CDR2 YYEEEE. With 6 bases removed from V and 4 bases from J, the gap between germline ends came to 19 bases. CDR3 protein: CASTPVPGESETQYF. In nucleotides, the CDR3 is TGTGCCAGCACCCCGGTTCCGGGAGAATCAGAGACCCAGTACTTC.

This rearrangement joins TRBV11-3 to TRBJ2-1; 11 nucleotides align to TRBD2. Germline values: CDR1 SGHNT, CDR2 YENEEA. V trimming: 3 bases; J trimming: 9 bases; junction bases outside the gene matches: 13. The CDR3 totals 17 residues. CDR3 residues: CASSFGLAGGRGLEQFF. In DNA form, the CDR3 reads TGTGCCAGCAGCTTCGGGCTAGCGGGAGGTAGGGGGCTTGAGCAGTTCTTC.

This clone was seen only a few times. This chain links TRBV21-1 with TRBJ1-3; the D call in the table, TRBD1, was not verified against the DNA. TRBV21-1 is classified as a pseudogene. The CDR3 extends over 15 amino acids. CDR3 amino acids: CASRYRGFSGNTIYF. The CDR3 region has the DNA TGTGCCAGCAGATACAGGGGCTTCTCTGGAAACACCATATATTTT.

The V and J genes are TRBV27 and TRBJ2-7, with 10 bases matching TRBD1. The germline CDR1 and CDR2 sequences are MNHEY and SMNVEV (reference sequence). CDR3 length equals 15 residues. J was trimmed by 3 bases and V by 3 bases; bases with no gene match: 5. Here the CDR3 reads CASSLTGGPYYEQYF. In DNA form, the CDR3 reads TGTGCCAGCAGTTTGACAGGGGGCCCCTACTACGAGCAGTACTTC.

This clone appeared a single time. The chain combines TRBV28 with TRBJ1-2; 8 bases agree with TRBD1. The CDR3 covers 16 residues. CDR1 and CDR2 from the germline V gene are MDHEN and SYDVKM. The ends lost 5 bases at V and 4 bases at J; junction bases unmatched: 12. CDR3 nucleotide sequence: TGTGCCAGCAGTCCATTGGACAGGGCGCCTGGCTATGGCTACACCTTC. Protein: CASSPLDRAPGYGYTF.